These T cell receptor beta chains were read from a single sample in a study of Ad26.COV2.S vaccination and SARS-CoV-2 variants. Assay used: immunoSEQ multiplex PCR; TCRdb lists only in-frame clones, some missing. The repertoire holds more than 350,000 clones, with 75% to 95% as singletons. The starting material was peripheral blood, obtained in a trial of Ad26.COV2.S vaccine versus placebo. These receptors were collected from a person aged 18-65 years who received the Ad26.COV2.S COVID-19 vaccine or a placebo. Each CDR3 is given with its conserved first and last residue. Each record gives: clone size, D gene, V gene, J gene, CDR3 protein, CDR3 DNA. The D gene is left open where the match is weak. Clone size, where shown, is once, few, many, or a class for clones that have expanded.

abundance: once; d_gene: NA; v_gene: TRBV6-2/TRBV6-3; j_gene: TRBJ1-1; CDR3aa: CASSYRGNTEAFF; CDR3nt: TGTGCCAGCAGTTACAGGGGGAACACTGAAGCTTTCTTT
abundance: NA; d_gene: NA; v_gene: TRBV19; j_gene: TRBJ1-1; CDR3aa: CASSIDPSTGLAFF; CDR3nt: TGTGCCAGTAGTATAGACCCCTCGACAGGACTCGCTTTCTTT
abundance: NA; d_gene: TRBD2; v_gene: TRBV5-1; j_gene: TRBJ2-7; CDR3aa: CASSLEREGNEQYF; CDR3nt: TGCGCCAGCAGCTTGGAGCGGGAGGGGAACGAGCAGTACTTC
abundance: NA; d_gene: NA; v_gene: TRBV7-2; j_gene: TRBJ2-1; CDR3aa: CASSLAGTSNEQFF; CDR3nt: TGTGCCAGCAGCTTAGCCGGGACCAGCAATGAGCAGTTCTTC
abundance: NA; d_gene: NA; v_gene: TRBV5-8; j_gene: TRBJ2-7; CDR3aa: CASSRHRDEQYF; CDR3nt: TGTGCCAGCAGCCGACACAGGGACGAGCAGTACTTC
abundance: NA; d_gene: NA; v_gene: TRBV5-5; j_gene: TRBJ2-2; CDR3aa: CASSPAGTTNTGELFF; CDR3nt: TGTGCCAGCAGCCCAGCCGGGACCACGAACACCGGGGAGCTGTTTTTT
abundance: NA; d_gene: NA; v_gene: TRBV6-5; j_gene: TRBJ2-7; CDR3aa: CASSQQDEQYF; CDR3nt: TGTGCCAGCAGTCAACAGGACGAGCAGTACTTC
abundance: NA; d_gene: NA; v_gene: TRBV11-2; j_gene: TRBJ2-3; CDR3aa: CASSWVSADTQYF; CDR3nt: TGTGCCAGCAGCTGGGTTTCCGCGGATACGCAGTATTTT
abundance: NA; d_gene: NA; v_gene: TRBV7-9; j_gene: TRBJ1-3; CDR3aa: CASSPGISGNTIYF; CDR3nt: TGTGCCAGCAGCCCCGGGATCTCTGGAAACACCATATATTTT
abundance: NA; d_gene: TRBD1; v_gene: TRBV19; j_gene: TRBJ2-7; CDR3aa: CASSIAGTGVYEQYF; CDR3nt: TGTGCCAGTAGTATAGCCGGGACAGGGGTATACGAGCAGTACTTC
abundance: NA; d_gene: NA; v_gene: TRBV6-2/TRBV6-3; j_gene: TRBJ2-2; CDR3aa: CASSFGPGELFF; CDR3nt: TGTGCCAGCAGTTTCGGTCCTGGGGAGCTGTTTTTT
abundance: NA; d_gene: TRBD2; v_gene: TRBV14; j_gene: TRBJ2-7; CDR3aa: CASSLSGLAYEQYF; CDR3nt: TGTGCCAGCAGCCTTAGCGGGCTTGCCTACGAGCAGTACTTC
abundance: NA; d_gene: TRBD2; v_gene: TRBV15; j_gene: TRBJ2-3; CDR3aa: CATSRDPAGGRGSTQYF; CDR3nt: TGTGCCACCAGCAGAGATCCCGCGGGAGGGCGGGGGTCTACGCAGTATTTT
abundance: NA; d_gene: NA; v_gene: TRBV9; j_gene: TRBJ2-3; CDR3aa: CASSLETDTQYF; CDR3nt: TGTGCCAGCAGCTTGGAGACAGATACGCAGTATTTT
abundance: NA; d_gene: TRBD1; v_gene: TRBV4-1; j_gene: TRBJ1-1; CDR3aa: CASSQGGTGGTEAFF; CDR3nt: TGCGCCAGCAGCCAAGGCGGGACAGGGGGCACTGAAGCTTTCTTT
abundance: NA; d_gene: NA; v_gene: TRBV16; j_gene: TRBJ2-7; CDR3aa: CASSPRPNEQYF; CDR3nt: TGTGCCAGCAGCCCTAGGCCCAACGAGCAGTACTTC
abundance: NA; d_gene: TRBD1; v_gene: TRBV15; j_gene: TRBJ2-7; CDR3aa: CATSRGTGPRDEQYF; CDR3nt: TGTGCCACCAGCAGAGGGACAGGGCCGAGGGACGAGCAGTACTTC
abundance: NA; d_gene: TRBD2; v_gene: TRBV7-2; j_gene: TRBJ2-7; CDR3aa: CASSPTSGSSYEQYF; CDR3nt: TGTGCCAGCAGCCCGACTAGCGGGAGCTCATACGAGCAGTACTTC
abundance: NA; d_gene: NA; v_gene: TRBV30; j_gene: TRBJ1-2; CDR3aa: CAWSVDRGLGYTF; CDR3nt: TGTGCCTGGAGTGTGGACCGGGGGCTTGGCTACACCTTC
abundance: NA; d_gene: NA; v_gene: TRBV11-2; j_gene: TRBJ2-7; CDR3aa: CASSLVAGGNYEQYF; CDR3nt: TGTGCCAGCAGCTTAGTCGCAGGGGGGAATTACGAGCAGTACTTC
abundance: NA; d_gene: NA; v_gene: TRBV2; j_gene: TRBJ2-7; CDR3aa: CASSEGYGGSSYEQYF; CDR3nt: TGTGCCAGCAGTGAGGGATATGGGGGGAGCTCCTACGAGCAGTACTTC
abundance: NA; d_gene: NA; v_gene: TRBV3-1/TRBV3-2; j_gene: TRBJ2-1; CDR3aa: CASSRNRHEQFF; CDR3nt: TGTGCCAGCAGCCGTAATCGCCATGAGCAGTTCTTC
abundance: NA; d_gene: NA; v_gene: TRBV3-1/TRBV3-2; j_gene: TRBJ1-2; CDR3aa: CASSQAFYGYTF; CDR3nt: TGTGCCAGCAGCCAGGCTTTTTACGGCTACACCTTC
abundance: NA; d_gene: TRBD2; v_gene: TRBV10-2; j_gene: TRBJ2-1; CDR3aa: CASTGLAGVNEQFF; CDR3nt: TGCGCCAGCACCGGACTAGCGGGAGTTAATGAGCAGTTCTTC
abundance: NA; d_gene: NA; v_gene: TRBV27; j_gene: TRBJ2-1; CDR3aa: CASCGPLGGEQFF; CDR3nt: TGTGCCAGCTGCGGGCCCCTCGGGGGTGAGCAGTTCTTC
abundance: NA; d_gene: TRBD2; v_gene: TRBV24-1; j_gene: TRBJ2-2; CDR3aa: CATSPSSGIRDTGELFF; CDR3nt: TGTGCCACCAGCCCCTCTAGCGGGATTAGGGACACCGGGGAGCTGTTTTTT
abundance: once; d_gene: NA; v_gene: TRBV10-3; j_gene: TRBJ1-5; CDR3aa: CAISDSSNQPQHF; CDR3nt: TGTGCCATCAGTGATTCCAGCAATCAGCCCCAGCATTTT
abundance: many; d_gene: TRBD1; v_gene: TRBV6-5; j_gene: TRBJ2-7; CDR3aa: CASSRDRGYEQYF; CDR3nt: TGTGCCAGCAGTCGGGACAGGGGATACGAGCAGTACTTC
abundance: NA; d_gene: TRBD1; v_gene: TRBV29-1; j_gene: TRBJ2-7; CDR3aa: CSVDAGQGSEQYF; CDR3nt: TGCAGCGTTGATGCGGGACAGGGATCCGAGCAGTACTTC
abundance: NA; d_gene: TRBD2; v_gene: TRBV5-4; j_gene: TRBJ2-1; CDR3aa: CASSLVAGGSNEQFF; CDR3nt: TGTGCCAGCAGCTTGGTAGCGGGAGGTAGTAATGAGCAGTTCTTC
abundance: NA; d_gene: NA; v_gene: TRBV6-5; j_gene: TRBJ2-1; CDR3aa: CASGSSAYNEQFF; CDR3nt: TGTGCCAGCGGGAGTAGCGCCTACAATGAGCAGTTCTTC
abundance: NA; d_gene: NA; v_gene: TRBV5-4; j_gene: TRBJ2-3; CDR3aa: CASSLRSASGTDTQYF; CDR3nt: TGTGCCAGCAGCTTGAGGAGCGCCTCGGGGACAGATACGCAGTATTTT
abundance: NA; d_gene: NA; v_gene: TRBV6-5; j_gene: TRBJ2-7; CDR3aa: CASSYSDVAASYEQYF; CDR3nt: TGTGCCAGCAGTTACTCCGATGTGGCAGCCTCCTACGAGCAGTACTTC
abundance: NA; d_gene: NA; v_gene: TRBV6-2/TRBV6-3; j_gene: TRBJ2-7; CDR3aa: CASSYSYSGQYYEQYF; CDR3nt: TGTGCCAGCAGTTACTCGTATTCAGGGCAATACTACGAGCAGTACTTC
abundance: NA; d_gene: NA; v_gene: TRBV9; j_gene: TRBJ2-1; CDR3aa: CASSVASESSYNEQFF; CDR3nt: TGTGCCAGCAGCGTAGCCAGCGAGAGCTCCTACAATGAGCAGTTCTTC
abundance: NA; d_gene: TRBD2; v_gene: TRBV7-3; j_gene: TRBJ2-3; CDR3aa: CASSLGLAALTDTQYF; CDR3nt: TGTGCCAGCAGCTTAGGACTAGCGGCCTTAACAGATACGCAGTATTTT
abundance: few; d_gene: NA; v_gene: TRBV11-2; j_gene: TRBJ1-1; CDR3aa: CASSFRWGNTEAFF; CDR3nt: TGTGCCAGCAGCTTCAGGTGGGGGAACACTGAAGCTTTCTTT
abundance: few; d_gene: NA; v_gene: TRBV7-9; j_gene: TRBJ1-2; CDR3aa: CASSSQYGYTF; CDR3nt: TGTGCCAGCAGCTCGCAGTATGGCTACACCTTC
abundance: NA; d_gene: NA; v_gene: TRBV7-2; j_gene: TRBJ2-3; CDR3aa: CASSLLAGTDTQYF; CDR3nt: TGTGCCAGCAGCTTGTTGGCAGGAACAGATACGCAGTATTTT
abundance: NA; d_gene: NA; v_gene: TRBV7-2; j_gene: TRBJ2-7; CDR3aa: CASSLVPSRPYEQYF; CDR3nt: TGTGCCAGCAGCTTAGTCCCCTCCAGACCCTACGAGCAGTACTTC
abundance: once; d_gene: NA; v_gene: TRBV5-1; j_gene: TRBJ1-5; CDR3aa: CASSLGYSNQPQHF; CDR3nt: TGCGCCAGCAGCTTGGGTTATAGCAATCAGCCCCAGCATTTT
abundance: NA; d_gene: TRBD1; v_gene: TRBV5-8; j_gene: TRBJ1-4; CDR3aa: CASSPGQGATNEKLFF; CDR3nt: TGTGCCAGCAGCCCGGGACAGGGAGCAACTAATGAAAAACTGTTTTTT
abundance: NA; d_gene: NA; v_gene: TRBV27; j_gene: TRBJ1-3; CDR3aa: CASRGGAYGNTIYF; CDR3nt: TGTGCCAGCCGGGGGGGGGCTTATGGAAACACCATATATTTT
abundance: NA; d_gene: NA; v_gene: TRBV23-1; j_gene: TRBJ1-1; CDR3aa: CATRVRNTEAFF; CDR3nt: TGCGCCACCCGAGTCCGGAACACTGAAGCTTTCTTT
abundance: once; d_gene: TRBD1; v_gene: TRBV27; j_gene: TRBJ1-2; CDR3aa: CASSKTGVGGYTF; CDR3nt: TGTGCCAGCAGTAAGACAGGGGTGGGTGGCTACACCTTC
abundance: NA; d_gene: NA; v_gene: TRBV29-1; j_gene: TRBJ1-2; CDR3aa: CSVAGESGYTF; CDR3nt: TGCAGCGTTGCAGGGGAGAGTGGCTACACCTTC
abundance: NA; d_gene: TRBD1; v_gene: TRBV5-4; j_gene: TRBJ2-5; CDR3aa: CASSRRQGGMETQYF; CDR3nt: TGTGCCAGCAGCCGGAGACAGGGTGGGATGGAGACCCAGTACTTC
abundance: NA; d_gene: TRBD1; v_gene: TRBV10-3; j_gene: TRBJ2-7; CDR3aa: CAIKVIGQGGEQYF; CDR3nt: TGTGCCATCAAAGTCATAGGACAGGGCGGCGAGCAGTACTTC
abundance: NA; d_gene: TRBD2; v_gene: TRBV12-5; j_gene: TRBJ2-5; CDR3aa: CASGLTSGRSVVLETQYF; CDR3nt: TGTGCTAGTGGTTTGACTAGCGGGAGATCGGTAGTATTAGAGACCCAGTACTTC
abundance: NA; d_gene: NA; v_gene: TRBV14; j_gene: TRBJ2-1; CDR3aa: CASSQGPSSYNEQFF; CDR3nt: TGTGCCAGCAGCCAAGGTCCGAGCTCCTACAATGAGCAGTTCTTC
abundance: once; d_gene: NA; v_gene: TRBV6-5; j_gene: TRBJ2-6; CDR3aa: CASSYAGANVLTF; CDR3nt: TGTGCCAGCAGTTATGCAGGGGCCAACGTCCTGACTTTC
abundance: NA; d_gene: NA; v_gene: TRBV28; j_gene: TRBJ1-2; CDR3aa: CASSVPGTEYGYTF; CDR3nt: TGTGCCAGCAGTGTACCTGGGACGGAATATGGCTACACCTTC